This entry is about one T cell receptor (beta chain). This clonotype was detected a few times. Its antigen specificity is not known. No qualities accompany the bases; no much larger clone lies one base away. This sample was included in a study of type 1 regulatory T cells (TCRdb year 2021). For context, the study as a whole: The study characterized an in vitro protocol that generated a Tr1-enriched, alloantigen-specific CD4 T cell product named T-allo10. T-allo10 was being tested clinically in patients with hematological malignancies who were undergoing allogeneic hematopoietic stem cell transplantation. What the work shows at the level of the full study, not this receptor alone: Compared with non-Tr1 cells, Tr1 cells had a narrower TCR repertoire, and the study took this difference to reflect clonal expansion driven by alloantigen.

The instrument was an Illumina MiSeq. TCRdb cleaned the public reads at Q25 with fastp, built clones with MiXCR and kept in-frame beta chains. Entries are consolidated by CDR3 protein sequence, retaining the most common genes and DNA. The table for this sample lists about 69,000 distinct CDR3 sequences; around 20% of them were counted only once. The biggest ten clones account for 8.3% of the sample. The TCR originated in a human donor in good health. What was sequenced was cultured type 1 regulatory T (Tr1) cells, either the whole culture or a sorted fraction (not recorded which). The meaning of the sample's cell subset or site label: type 1 regulatory T cells sorted from the T-allo10 product.

The CDR3 here reads CSVETGGEDTQYF. The nucleotide sequence is given as TGCAGCGTCGAGACAGGGGGCGAAGATACGCAGTATTTT. The receptor chain draws on TRBV29-1 and TRBJ2-3, and TRBD1 matches 10 of the central bases. Measured from the cysteine to the phenylalanine, the CDR3 is 13 residues long. The sequence is cut down to CDR3 DNA, 39 bases in frame from base 1. Trimming removed 6 bases from V and 5 bases from J; the gene matches leave 5 bases unexplained. CDR1 and CDR2 are drawn from the germline V gene: SQVTM, ANQGSEA.